Each of the 7 T cell receptor beta chains below was sequenced from the same sample in a study of monozygotic twins with inflammatory bowel disease. From its re-call of the 5' RACE reads, TCRdb lists each CDR3 protein once, without DNA. The sample has 350,000 to 500,000 distinct CDR3 sequences; the top ten hold 2.4%. Material for sequencing was blood. The receptors here all came from a human donor with ulcerative colitis or Crohn's disease, or a healthy co-twin of an affected twin (not recorded which).

The chain joins TRBV15 to TRBJ1-1; the TCRdb call, TRBD1, lacks DNA for checking. The length of the CDR3 is 14 residues. Germline-derived CDR1 and CDR2 are LNHNV and YYDKDF (reference sequence). The CDR3 region is CATSEYTGTGIAFF.

V usage is TRBV7-9 and J usage is TRBJ1-1; TCRdb designates TRBD1, a call that cannot be tested without DNA. The CDR3 consists of 13 residues. Per germline, CDR1 SEHNR and CDR2 FQNEAQ (reference sequence). Here the CDR3 reads CASSLTDSPEAFF. The full variable domain, with the rest looked up from reference TRBV7-9 and TRBJ1-1, is DTGVSQNPRHKITKRGQNVTFRCDPISEHNRLYWYRQTLGQGPEFLTYFQNEAQLEKSRLLSDRFSAERPKGSFSTLEIQRTEQGDSAMYLCASSLTDSPEAFFGQGTRLTVV.

V usage is TRBV10-3 and J usage is TRBJ1-3. Germline V gives CDR1 ENHRY, CDR2 SYGVKD. The CDR3 totals 13 residues. The CDR3 sequence: CATEKGIGNTIYF.

The chain is built from TRBV3-1 and TRBJ1-3. Germline V gives CDR1 LGHDT, CDR2 YNNKEL (reference sequence). The CDR3 has 15 residues. The CDR3 is CASSHGGHSGNTIYF.

V and J are TRBV20-1 and TRBJ2-3; TCRdb selects TRBD1, and the lack of DNA leaves this call unchecked. The CDR3 length is 13 residues. From germline, CDR1 is DFQATT and CDR2 SNEGSKA (reference sequence). CDR3 residues: CSARGRGTDTQYF.

The rearrangement joins TRBV5-1 to TRBJ2-3; checking the TCRdb D call of TRBD1 is not possible without DNA. Germline CDR1 and CDR2: SGHRS and YFSETQ. The CDR3 has 14 amino acids. The CDR3 reads CASSAQGFTDTQYF.

The chain links TRBV2 to TRBJ1-5. The CDR3 is 14 amino acids. CDR1 SNHLY and CDR2 FYNNEI come from the germline V gene. The CDR3 spells CASSEAGRRQPQHF.